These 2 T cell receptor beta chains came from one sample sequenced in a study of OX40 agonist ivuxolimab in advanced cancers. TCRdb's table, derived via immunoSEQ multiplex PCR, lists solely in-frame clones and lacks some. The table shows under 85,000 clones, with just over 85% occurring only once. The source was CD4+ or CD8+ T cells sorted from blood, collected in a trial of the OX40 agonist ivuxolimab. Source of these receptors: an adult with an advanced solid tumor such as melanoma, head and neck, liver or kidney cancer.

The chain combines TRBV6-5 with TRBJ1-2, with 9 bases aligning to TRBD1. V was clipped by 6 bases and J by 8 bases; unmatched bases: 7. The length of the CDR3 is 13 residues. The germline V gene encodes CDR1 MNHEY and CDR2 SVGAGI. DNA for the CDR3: TGTGCCAGCAGCATTGGACAGGGGCGAGGCTACACCTTC. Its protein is CASSIGQGRGYTF.

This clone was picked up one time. For the CDR3, the DNA is TGTGCCAGCAGCTCGGACAGAACCAACTATGGCTACACCTTC. It specifies CASSSDRTNYGYTF. The chain has TRBV6-5 and TRBJ1-2; D is perhaps TRBD1 (6 bases). The germline CDR1 and CDR2 sequences are MNHEY and SVGAGI. This CDR3 contains 14 residues. Trimming took 6 bases from V and 2 from J, leaving 13 bases between them.